This entry lists 11 T cell receptor beta chains sequenced from one sample in a study of beta chain features in type 1 diabetes. The study's findings and limits: There was a moderate but significant shortening of TCRB CDR3s in all four CD4+ subsets of Type 1 diabetes patients.

No cognate antigen is known for these TCRs. Sequenced material consisted of expressed TCRB transcripts (all of the isolated RNA was reverse transcribed). This table comes from immunoSEQ multiplex PCR, and its TCRdb copy is limited to in-frame clones, with some not included. Here the sample spans some 290,000 clones, roughly 13% being singletons. Source material: naive CD4+ T cells from blood. These receptors all come from a man aged 25 to 45 with type 1 diabetes.

The V and J genes are TRBV9 and TRBJ2-3; 16 bases match TRBD2. In germline, CDR1 is SGDLS, CDR2 YYNGEE. The CDR3 runs 18 residues. V lost 2 bases, J lost 4 bases, and 7 bases stayed unmatched. As DNA, the CDR3 is TGTGCCAGCAGCGTCGGGACTAGCGGGAGGGCCGTCTCAGATACGCAGTATTTT. Its translation: CASSVGTSGRAVSDTQYF.

This clone has only a few counts. V gene TRBV7-9 combines with J gene TRBJ2-6, with D hard to call. CDR1 is SEHNR and CDR2 is FQNEAQ in the germline V gene (reference sequence). V shed 5 bases and J shed 2 bases, with 19 bases lying between them. This CDR3 has 18 residues. The CDR3: CASSRPATRPPGANVLTF. The CDR3 DNA sequence: TGTGCCAGCAGCCGTCCGGCGACTCGTCCCCCTGGGGCCAACGTCCTGACTTTC.

This clone has a handful of counts. This chain connects TRBV7-9 to TRBJ2-7, with 11 positions matching TRBD2. V lost 2 bases and J lost 7; bases outside the gene matches: 7. CDR1 is SEHNR and CDR2 is FQNEAQ in the germline V gene (reference sequence). This CDR3 has 15 amino acids. The CDR3 sequence is CASSLMISGRGEQYF. In DNA form, the CDR3 reads TGTGCCAGCAGCTTAATGATTAGCGGGAGGGGAGAGCAGTACTTC.

This sequence joins TRBV7-2 and TRBJ1-5; TRBD1 matches at 7 bases. The junction had 7 bases not matched to a gene; V was cut back by 2 bases and J by 0 bases. Germline V gives CDR1 SGHTA, CDR2 FQGNSA. CDR3 length: 17 amino acids. The CDR3 sequence: CASSLQGGHYSNQPQHF. The CDR3 DNA reads as TGTGCCAGCAGCTTACAGGGGGGACATTATAGCAATCAGCCCCAGCATTTT.

This clone has only a few counts. This sample includes further DNA sequences coding for the same CDR3. This rearrangement joins TRBV9 to TRBJ1-1; D unclear. With 1 base removed from V and 0 bases from J, the gap between germline ends came to 4 bases. This CDR3 spans 13 amino acids. Per the germline V gene, CDR1 is SGDLS and CDR2 is YYNGEE. The DNA of the CDR3 is TGTGCCAGCAGCGTATTAATGAACACTGAAGCTTTCTTT. Translated: CASSVLMNTEAFF. Variable domain in full (rest from reference TRBV9 and TRBJ1-1): DSGVTQTPKHLITATGQRVTLRCSPRSGDLSVYWYQQSLDQGLQFLIQYYNGEERAKGNILERFSAQQFPDLHSELNLSSLELGDSALYFCASSVLMNTEAFFGQGTRLTVV.

As concerns this clone: Compared with germline, one end of the junction differs, possibly owing to a read error. The J gene is TRBJ2-6, the V gene TRBV7-7, with a weak D call TRBD1 (5 bases). Germline-derived CDR1 and CDR2 are SSHAT and FNYEAQ (reference sequence). The CDR3 extends over 16 amino acids. For the CDR3, the DNA is TGTGCTAGCAGCCCCGACAGTCACACTGGGGCCAACGTCCTGACTTTC. Its protein product is CASSPDSHTGANVLTF. The whole variable domain, remainder taken from reference TRBV7-7 and TRBJ2-6, is GAGVSQSPRYKVTKRGQDVTLRCDPISSHATLYWYQQALGQGPEFLTYFNYEAQPDKSGLPSDRFSAERPEGSISTLTIQRTEQRDSAMYRCASSPDSHTGANVLTFGAGSRLTVL.

Turning to this clone: Other DNA sequences within the sample encode an identical CDR3. The gene calls are TRBV18 and TRBJ2-7, with TRBD1 as a possible D gene (6 bases). This CDR3 region has 12 residues. The ends were cut back, 2 bases at V and 5 bases at J, with 7 bases in the middle. The germline V gene encodes CDR1 KGHSH and CDR2 LQKENI. CDR3 loop: CASSPSGDEQYF. Here the CDR3 DNA reads TGTGCCAGCTCACCATCAGGGGACGAGCAGTACTTC.

V and J are TRBV2 and TRBJ1-1; D remains ambiguous. Germline lookup yields CDR1 SNHLY and CDR2 FYNNEI. The V and J ends lost 7 bases and 5 bases respectively, with 8 bases between them. This CDR3 is built from 11 residues. The CDR3 DNA reads TGTGCCAGCACGCGGGAGACTGAAGCTTTCTTT. It encodes CASTRETEAFF.

In this sample, this clone turned up a few times. The rearrangement links TRBV7-9 to TRBJ1-2; D remains unclear. The germline gives CDR1 SEHNR, CDR2 FQNEAQ (reference sequence). The CDR3 loop spans 14 amino acids. Trimming removed 5 bases from V and 3 bases from J, with 13 bases in between. CDR3 in amino acids: CASSVDPRDYGYTF. As DNA, the CDR3 is TGTGCCAGCAGCGTCGACCCGAGGGACTATGGCTACACCTTC.

This clone has more than one count but fewer than ten. The chain employs TRBV27 and TRBJ2-5; D is unclear. Germline V lookup: CDR1 MNHEY, CDR2 SMNVEV (reference sequence). V lost 2 bases, J lost 1 base, and 11 bases lay in between. The length of the CDR3 is 15 residues. The CDR3 DNA sequence: TGTGCCAGCAGTTTAAATGGGCCCCGCCAAGAGACCCAGTACTTC. It codes for CASSLNGPRQETQYF.

This clone was detected only a few times. The chain couples TRBV7-9 to TRBJ1-2; TRBD1 aligns across 8 bases. The V gene end was trimmed by 1 base and the J gene end by 6 bases; junction bases not matched to a gene: 10. From germline, CDR1 is SEHNR and CDR2 FQNEAQ (reference sequence). This CDR3 region has 16 residues. CDR3 DNA sequence: TGTGCCAGCAGCTTAGATGGGACAGGAGGGAGAAATGGCTACACCTTC. It encodes CASSLDGTGGRNGYTF.